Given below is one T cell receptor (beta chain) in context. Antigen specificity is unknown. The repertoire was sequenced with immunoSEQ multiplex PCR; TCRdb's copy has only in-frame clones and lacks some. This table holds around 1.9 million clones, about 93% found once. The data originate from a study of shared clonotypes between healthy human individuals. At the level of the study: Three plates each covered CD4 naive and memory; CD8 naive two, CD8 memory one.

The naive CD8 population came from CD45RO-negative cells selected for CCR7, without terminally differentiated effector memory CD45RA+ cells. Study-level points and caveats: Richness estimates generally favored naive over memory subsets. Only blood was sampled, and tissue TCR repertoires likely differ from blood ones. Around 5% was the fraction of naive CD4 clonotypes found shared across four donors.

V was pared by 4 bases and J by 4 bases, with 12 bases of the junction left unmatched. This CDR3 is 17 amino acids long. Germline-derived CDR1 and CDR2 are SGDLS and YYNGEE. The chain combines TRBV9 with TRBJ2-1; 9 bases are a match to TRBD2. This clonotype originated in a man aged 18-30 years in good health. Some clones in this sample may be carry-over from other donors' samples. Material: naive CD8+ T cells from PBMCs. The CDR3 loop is CASSPRGTSGPYNEQFF. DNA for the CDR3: TGTGCCAGCAGCCCCCGGGGTACTAGCGGGCCTTACAATGAGCAGTTCTTC.